The following is a T cell receptor (beta chain) sequence with its context. It was a CCR7+ PD-1- TIGIT- phenotype that stem-like memory CD8+ T cells (TSTEM) showed. Buffy coats donated by healthy individuals were the origin of the PBMC. The sample originates from a study of human CD8 memory T cell subsets. The CDR3 totals 14 residues. Per germline, CDR1 MDHEN and CDR2 SYDVKM. Investigators built TCR beta libraries using UMI-labeled 5' RACE. TCRdb reprocessed the 5' RACE reads and reports one entry per CDR3 protein, with no DNA. The specimen's table records more than 10,000 distinct CDR3 sequences. The sequenced sample consisted of CD8+ stem-like memory T cells (TSCM and TCM) sorted from PBMCs. The subset was: stem-like memory CD8 T cells (TSTEM), CCR7+ PD-1- TIGIT-. This sequence joins TRBV28 and TRBJ2-1; TCRdb's assignment of TRBD1 cannot be checked, as there is no DNA. This clonotype originated in a human donor in good health. CDR3 loop: CASSPRGAYNEQFF.